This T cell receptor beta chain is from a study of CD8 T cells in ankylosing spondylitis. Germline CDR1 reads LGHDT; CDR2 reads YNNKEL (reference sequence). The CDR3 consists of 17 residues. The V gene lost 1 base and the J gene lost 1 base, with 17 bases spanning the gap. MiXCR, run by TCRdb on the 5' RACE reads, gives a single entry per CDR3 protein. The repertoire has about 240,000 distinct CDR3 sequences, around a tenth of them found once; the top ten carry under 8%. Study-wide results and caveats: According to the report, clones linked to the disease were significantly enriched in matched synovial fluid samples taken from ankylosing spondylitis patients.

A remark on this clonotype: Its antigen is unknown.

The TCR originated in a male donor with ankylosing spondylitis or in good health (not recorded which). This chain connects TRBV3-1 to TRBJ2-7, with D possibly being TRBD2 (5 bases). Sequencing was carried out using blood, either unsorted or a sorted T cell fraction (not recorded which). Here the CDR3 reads CASSQGSSRALSYEQYF. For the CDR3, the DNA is TGTGCCAGCAGCCAAGGTTCTTCGCGGGCCCTTTCCTACGAGCAGTACTTC.